This TCR beta chain is from a study of T cell responses to AZD1222 COVID-19 vaccine. Study at large: Doses given second, at about 4 or about 12 weeks, were pooled. Study-wide results and caveats: The span of vaccine-associated CD4 TCRs extended across spike, with dominance at 160-218 and 743-854.

The CDR3 runs 16 residues. Trimming removed 5 bases from V and 0 bases from J, with 13 bases in between. Germline CDR1 reads LNHDA; CDR2 reads SQIVND (reference sequence). Method: immunoSEQ multiplex PCR; TCRdb's copy keeps in-frame clones and lacks some. The sample holds around 130,000 clones, 92% seen once. This clone was observed once. Its antigen is still unknown. The J gene is TRBJ2-2, the V gene TRBV19; D perhaps matches TRBD1 (5 bases). The source material was peripheral blood, sampled on day 0 of AZD1222 vaccination. The TCR originated in an adult in good health. The CDR3 loop reads CASSGDRLANTGELFF. CDR3 in DNA: TGTGCCAGTAGTGGAGACAGACTCGCGAACACCGGGGAGCTGTTTTTT. Looking up the rest from reference TRBV19 and TRBJ2-2 gives the full variable domain: DGGITQSPKYLFRKEGQNVTLSCEQNLNHDAMYWYRQDPGQGLRLIYYSQIVNDFQKGDIAEGYSVSREKKESFPLTVTSAQKNPTAFYLCASSGDRLANTGELFFGEGSRLTVL.